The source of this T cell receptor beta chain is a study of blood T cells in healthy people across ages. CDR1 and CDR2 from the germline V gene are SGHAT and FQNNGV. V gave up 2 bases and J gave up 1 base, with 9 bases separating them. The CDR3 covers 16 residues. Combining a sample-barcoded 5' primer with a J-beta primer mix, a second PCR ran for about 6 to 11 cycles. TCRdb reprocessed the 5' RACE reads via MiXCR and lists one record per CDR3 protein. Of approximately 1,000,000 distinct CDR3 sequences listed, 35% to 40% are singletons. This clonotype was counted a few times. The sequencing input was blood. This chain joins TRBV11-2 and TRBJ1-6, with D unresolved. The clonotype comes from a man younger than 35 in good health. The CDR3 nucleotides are TGTGCCAGCAGCTTATCATACAGTTCCTATAATTCACCCCTCCACTTT. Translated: CASSLSYSSYNSPLHF.